A single sample gave rise to the 7 T cell receptor beta chains below, sequenced in a study of T cells in Graves' hyperthyroidism and ophthalmopathy. There were TCR beta CDR3 regions amplified from RNA transcripts. HTBI primers were the set used in a first-round RT-PCR of the TCR CDR3. MiXCR was run by TCRdb on the multiplex PCR reads, yielding one entry per CDR3 protein. The data contain some 340,000 distinct CDR3 sequences, approximately 14% of them seen just once; the ten biggest clones take up about a third. Sequencing was performed on blood. The receptors derive from a woman aged 40 to 50 with Graves' ophthalmopathy.

This clonotype was seen ten or more times. The J gene is TRBJ2-1, the V gene TRBV29-1, with D unclear. Germline assignment: CDR1 SQVTM and CDR2 ANQGSEA. The CDR3 has 11 residues. Trimming took off 3 bases at V and 7 bases at J, with 7 bases between the two ends. The CDR3 is CSVEGRNEQFF. CDR3 bases: TGCAGCGTTGAGGGAAGGAATGAGCAGTTCTTC.

This clonotype was observed a handful of times. V is TRBV19 and J is TRBJ1-1, with unresolved D. The V and J ends lost 6 bases and 5 bases respectively, with 19 bases between them. The germline V gene encodes CDR1 LNHDA and CDR2 SQIVND (reference sequence). There are 15 residues in the CDR3. CDR3 nucleotides: TGTGCCAGTAGGCCCCTGGAGGGCAGGCTTACTGAAGCTTTCTTT. Its protein is CASRPLEGRLTEAFF.

This clonotype was counted at least ten times. The gene calls are TRBV14 and TRBJ1-2, with D unresolved. Trimming took 4 bases from V and 8 from J, leaving 17 bases between them. The CDR3 totals 14 residues. Germline CDR1 SGHDN, CDR2 FVKESK. The CDR3 protein is CASSPTLLPTGYTF. The CDR3 nucleotides read TGTGCCAGCAGCCCCACCCTCCTCCCAACGGGCTACACCTTC. The full variable domain, in which reference TRBV14 and TRBJ1-2 provide the parts outside the CDR3, is EAGVTQFPSHSVIEKGQTVTLRCDPISGHDNLYWYRRVMGKEIKFLLHFVKESKQDESGMPNNRFLAERTGGTYSTLKVQPAELEDSGVYFCASSPTLLPTGYTFGSGTRLTVV.

Written as DNA, the CDR3 is TGCAGTGCTGGAGGGCACAATCAGCCCCAGCATTTT. It yields the protein CSAGGHNQPQHF. V and J are TRBV20-1 and TRBJ1-5; D not certain. The CDR3 extends over 12 amino acids. Germline V gene data show CDR1 as DFQATT and CDR2 as SNEGSKA (reference sequence). V was cut by 5 bases and J by 3 bases, with 8 bases left in between.

This clonotype occurred many times. The V call is TRBV28, the J call TRBJ2-7; 11 nucleotides agree with TRBD2. The CDR3 extends over 16 amino acids. The germline CDR1 and CDR2 sequences are MDHEN and SYDVKM. V lost 6 bases, J lost 0 bases, and 7 bases stayed unmatched. The CDR3 region is CASSGEGLADSYEQYF. For the CDR3, the DNA is TGTGCCAGCAGCGGGGAGGGACTAGCGGACTCCTACGAGCAGTACTTC.

This clonotype was found many times. V gene TRBV24-1 combines with J gene TRBJ2-1; TRBD2 matches at 11 bases. This CDR3 is built from 14 residues. J was trimmed by 4 bases and V by 9 bases; bases with no gene match: 4. From germline, CDR1 is KGHDR and CDR2 SFDVKD. The chain's CDR3 is CATQLAGGYNEQFF. For the CDR3, the DNA is TGTGCCACCCAGCTAGCGGGGGGATACAATGAGCAGTTCTTC.

The sample holds many counts of this clonotype. V usage is TRBV20-1 and J usage is TRBJ2-5; D may be TRBD2 (5 bases). The CDR3 is 12 amino acids. Germline V gives CDR1 DFQATT, CDR2 SNEGSKA (reference sequence). The V end lost 6 bases, the J end lost 2 bases, and 10 bases lay between the germline ends. The CDR3 spells CSASGYQETQYF. The CDR3 DNA is TGCAGTGCCAGCGGTTATCAAGAGACCCAGTACTTC.